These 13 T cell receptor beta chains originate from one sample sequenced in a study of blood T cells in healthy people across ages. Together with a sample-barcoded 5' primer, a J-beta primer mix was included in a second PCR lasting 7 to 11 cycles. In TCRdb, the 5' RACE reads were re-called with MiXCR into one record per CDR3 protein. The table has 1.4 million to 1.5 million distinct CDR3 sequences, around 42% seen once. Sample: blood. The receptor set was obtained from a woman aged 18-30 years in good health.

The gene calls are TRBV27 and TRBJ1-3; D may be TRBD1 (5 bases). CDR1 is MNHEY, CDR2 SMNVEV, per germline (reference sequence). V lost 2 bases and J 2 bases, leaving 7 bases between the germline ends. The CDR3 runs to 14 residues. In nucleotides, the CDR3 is TGTGCCAGCAGTTTACTAGGGGCTGGAAACACCATATATTTT. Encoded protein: CASSLLGAGNTIYF.

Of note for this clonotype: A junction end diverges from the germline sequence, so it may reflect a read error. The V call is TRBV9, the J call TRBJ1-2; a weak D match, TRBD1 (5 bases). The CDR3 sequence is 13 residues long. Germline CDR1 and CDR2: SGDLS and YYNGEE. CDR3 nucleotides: TGTGCCGGCAGGGACGGCACGCCCTATGGCTACACCTTC. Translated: CAGRDGTPYGYTF.

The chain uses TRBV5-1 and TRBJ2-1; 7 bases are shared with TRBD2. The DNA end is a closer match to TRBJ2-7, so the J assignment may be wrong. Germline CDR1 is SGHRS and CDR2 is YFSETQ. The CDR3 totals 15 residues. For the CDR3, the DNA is TGCGCCAGCAGCAACGGGGGGAGCTCCTACAATGAGCAGTACTTC. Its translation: CASSNGGSSYNEQYF.

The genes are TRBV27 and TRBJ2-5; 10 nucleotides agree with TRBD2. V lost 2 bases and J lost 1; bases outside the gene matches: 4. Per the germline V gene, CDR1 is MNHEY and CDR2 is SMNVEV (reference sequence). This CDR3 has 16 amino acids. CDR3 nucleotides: TGTGCCAGCAGTTTACAACTAGCGGGGACCCAAGAGACCCAGTACTTC. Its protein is CASSLQLAGTQETQYF.

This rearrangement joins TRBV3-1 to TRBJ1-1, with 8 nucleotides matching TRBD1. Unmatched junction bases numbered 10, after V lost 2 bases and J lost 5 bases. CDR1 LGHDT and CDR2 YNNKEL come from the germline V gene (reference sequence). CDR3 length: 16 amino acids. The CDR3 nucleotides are TGTGCCAGCAGCCAACCTAAGACAGGGGCTGGGACTGAAGCTTTCTTT. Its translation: CASSQPKTGAGTEAFF.

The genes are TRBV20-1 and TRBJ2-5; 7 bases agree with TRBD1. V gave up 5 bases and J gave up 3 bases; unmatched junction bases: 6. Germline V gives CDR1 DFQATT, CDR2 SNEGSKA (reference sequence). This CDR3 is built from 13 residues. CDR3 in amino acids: CSAPGTAKETQYF. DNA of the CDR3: TGCAGTGCTCCCGGGACAGCGAAAGAGACCCAGTACTTC.

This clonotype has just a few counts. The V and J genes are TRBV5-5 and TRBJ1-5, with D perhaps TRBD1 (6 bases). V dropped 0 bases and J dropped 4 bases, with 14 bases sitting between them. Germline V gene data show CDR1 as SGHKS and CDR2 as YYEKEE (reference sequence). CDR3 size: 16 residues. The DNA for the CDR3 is TGTGCCAGCAGCTTGGTAGCCGGGGGCGCGAATCAGCCCCAGCATTTT. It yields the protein CASSLVAGGANQPQHF.

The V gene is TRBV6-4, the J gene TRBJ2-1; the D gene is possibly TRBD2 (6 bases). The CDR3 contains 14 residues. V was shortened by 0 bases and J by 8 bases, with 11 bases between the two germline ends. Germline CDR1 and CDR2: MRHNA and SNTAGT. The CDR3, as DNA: TGTGCCAGCAGTGACTCGACTAGTGACGATGAGCAGTTCTTC. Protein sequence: CASSDSTSDDEQFF.

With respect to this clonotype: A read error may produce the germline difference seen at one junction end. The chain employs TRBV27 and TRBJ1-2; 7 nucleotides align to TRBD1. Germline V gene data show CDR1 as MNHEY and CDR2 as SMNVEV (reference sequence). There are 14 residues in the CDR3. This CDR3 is CASSLQGVGYGYTF. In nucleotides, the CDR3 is TGCGCCAGCAGCCTGCAGGGGGTTGGGTATGGCTACACCTTC.

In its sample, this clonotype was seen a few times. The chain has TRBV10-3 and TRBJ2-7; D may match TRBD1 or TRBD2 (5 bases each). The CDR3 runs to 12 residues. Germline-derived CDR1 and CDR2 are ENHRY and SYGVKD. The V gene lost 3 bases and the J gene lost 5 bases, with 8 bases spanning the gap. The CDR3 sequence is CAISDGTDEQYF. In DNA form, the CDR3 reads TGTGCCATCAGTGACGGGACGGACGAGCAGTACTTC.

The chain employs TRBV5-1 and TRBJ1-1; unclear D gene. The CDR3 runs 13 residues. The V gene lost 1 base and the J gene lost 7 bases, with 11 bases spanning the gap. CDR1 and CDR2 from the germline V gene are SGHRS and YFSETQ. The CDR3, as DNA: TGCGCCAGCAGCTTGCACAGCGTTAATGAAGCTTTCTTT. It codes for CASSLHSVNEAFF.

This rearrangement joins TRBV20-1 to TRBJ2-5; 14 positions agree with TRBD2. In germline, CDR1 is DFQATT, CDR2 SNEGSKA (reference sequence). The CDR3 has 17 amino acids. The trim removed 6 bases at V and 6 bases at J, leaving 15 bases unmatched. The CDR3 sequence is CSARIPGLAGVGKTQYF. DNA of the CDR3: TGCAGTGCCCGCATCCCGGGACTAGCGGGAGTCGGAAAGACCCAGTACTTC.

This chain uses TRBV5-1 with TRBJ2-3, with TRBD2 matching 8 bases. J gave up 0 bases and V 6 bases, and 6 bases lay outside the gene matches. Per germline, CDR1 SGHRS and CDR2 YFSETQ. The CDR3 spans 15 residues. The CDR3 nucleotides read TGCGCCAGCAACCCGGGGGGGATTAGCACAGATACGCAGTATTTT. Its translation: CASNPGGISTDTQYF.